These 6 T cell receptor beta chains were all obtained from the same sample, sequenced in a study of blood T cell repertoires in COVID-19. Assay: immunoSEQ multiplex PCR; the TCRdb copy retains only in-frame clones and omits some. This sample yields about 310,000 clones, of which about 90% are seen a single time; roughly 1% belongs to the top ten. The sample taken for sequencing was peripheral blood. These receptors were collected from a woman between 40 and 50 years old with COVID-19, enrolled during active disease.

The chain recombines TRBV5-6 with TRBJ1-2; 9 positions match TRBD1. Germline CDR1 SGHDT, CDR2 YYEEEE. This CDR3 comprises 17 residues. With 4 bases clipped from V and 7 bases from J, the junction kept 17 bases outside the gene matches. CDR3 loop: CASSPQPGQGSIGGYTF. The CDR3 DNA is TGTGCCAGCAGCCCTCAACCGGGACAGGGTTCGATCGGTGGCTACACCTTC.

CDR3 DNA sequence: TGTGCCAGCAGTTTAGGGACAGCGAATGAAAAACTGTTTTTT. The encoded protein is CASSLGTANEKLFF. The rearrangement joins TRBV6-5 to TRBJ1-4; 7 positions agree with TRBD1. The CDR3 loop spans 14 amino acids. Losses at the gene ends were 4 bases for V and 5 bases for J; bases not matched to a gene: 4. Germline V gene lookup returns CDR1 MNHEY and CDR2 SVGAGI.

The V gene is TRBV7-8, the J gene TRBJ2-7, with a weak D call TRBD1 (6 bases). Germline loops: CDR1 SGHVS, CDR2 FQNEAQ. CDR3 length: 14 amino acids. V lost 1 base and J 3 bases, leaving 10 bases between the germline ends. CDR3 residues: CASSLGAGVYEQYF. CDR3 bases: TGTGCCAGCAGCTTAGGCGCAGGGGTCTACGAGCAGTACTTC. Combining the CDR3 with reference TRBV7-8 and TRBJ2-7 gives the whole variable domain GAGVSQSPRYKVAKRGQDVALRCDPISGHVSLFWYQQALGQGPEFLTYFQNEAQLDKSGLPSDRFFAERPEGSVSTLKIQRTQQEDSAVYLCASSLGAGVYEQYFGPGTRLTVT.

In its sample, this clone was seen a few times. The V gene is TRBV30, the J gene TRBJ2-7; TRBD1 agrees at 10 bases. J gave up 6 bases and V 6 bases, and 8 bases lay outside the gene matches. The CDR3 has 13 residues. In germline, CDR1 is GTSNPN, CDR2 SVGIG (reference sequence). The chain's CDR3 is CACLRDRGLEQYF. The CDR3 DNA is TGTGCCTGCCTCCGGGACAGGGGACTCGAGCAGTACTTC.

V gene TRBV5-4 combines with J gene TRBJ1-3; 8 nucleotides agree with TRBD1. V was pared by 4 bases and J by 3 bases, with 6 bases of the junction left unmatched. Germline V lookup: CDR1 SGHNT, CDR2 YYREEE (reference sequence). This CDR3 has 15 amino acids. The CDR3 bases are TGTGCCAGCAGCGCTCGACAGGGGAATGGAAACACCATATATTTT. The encoded protein is CASSARQGNGNTIYF. The full variable domain, in which reference TRBV5-4 and TRBJ1-3 provide the parts outside the CDR3, is ETGVTQSPTHLIKTRGQQVTLRCSSQSGHNTVSWYQQALGQGPQFIFQYYREEENGRGNFPPRFSGLQFPNYSSELNVNALELDDSALYLCASSARQGNGNTIYFGEGSWLTVV.

This sequence joins TRBV14 and TRBJ2-2; D perhaps matches TRBD1 (6 bases). Trimming stripped 1 base from V and 4 bases from J, with 7 bases between. The CDR3 extends over 14 amino acids. The germline CDR1 and CDR2 sequences are SGHDN and FVKESK. The CDR3 bases are TGTGCCAGCAGCCAAGTCAGGGGCACCGGGGAGCTGTTTTTT. This encodes CASSQVRGTGELFF.